The 5 T cell receptor beta chains reported below all come from one sample, sequenced in a study of T cell repertoires in cytomegalovirus infection. TCRdb passed the reads through MiXCR, listing each CDR3 protein once. The data show approximately 200,000 distinct CDR3 sequences, 28% seen once. The sequencing sample was made of PBMCs. The receptors were sampled from a human donor in good health (CMV status not recorded). Some clones in this sample may be carry-over from other donors' samples.

Details on this clonotype: A much larger clone sits a single nucleotide away, making a read error possible. The chain employs TRBV11-2 and TRBJ2-7; the D is unclear. This CDR3 is 13 amino acids long. Between the trimmed V and J ends, which lost 0 bases and 4 bases, there was a span of 7 bases. Germline CDR1 is SGHAT and CDR2 is FQNNGV. The CDR3 sequence: CASSLDLPYEQYF. The CDR3 region has the DNA TGTGCCAGCAGCTTAGACCTTCCTTACGAGCAGTACTTC.

This clonotype was counted between two and nine times. V and J are TRBV30 and TRBJ2-3, with 9 bases aligning to TRBD2. Trimming cost V 2 bases and J 5 bases; bases outside gene matches: 5. Germline CDR1 reads GTSNPN; CDR2 reads SVGIG (reference sequence). There are 14 residues in the CDR3. This CDR3 is CAWSRSGGLDTQYF. The CDR3 coding sequence is TGTGCCTGGAGTAGGAGCGGGGGGTTAGATACGCAGTATTTT.

J is TRBJ2-6 and V is TRBV4-1, with D perhaps assigned TRBD1 or TRBD2 (5 bases each). Trimming took 0 bases from V and 0 from J, leaving 15 bases between them. The germline gives CDR1 MGHRA, CDR2 YSYEKL. The CDR3 loop spans 19 amino acids. The CDR3 is CASSQELEGIGSGANVLTF. Here the CDR3 DNA reads TGCGCCAGCAGCCAAGAGTTAGAGGGGATAGGCTCTGGGGCCAACGTCCTGACTTTC.

This clonotype was seen a handful of times. In nucleotides, the CDR3 is TGTGCCAGCAGCTTAGGGACTAGGAAGGGAGAGACCCAGTACTTC. This gives the protein CASSLGTRKGETQYF. This chain links TRBV7-9 with TRBJ2-5; 7 positions match TRBD2. Losses at the gene ends were 1 base for V and 4 bases for J; bases not matched to a gene: 6. The CDR3 extends over 15 amino acids. Germline CDR1 and CDR2: SEHNR and FQNEAQ (reference sequence). Filled out from reference TRBV7-9 and TRBJ2-5, the complete variable domain reads DTGVSQNPRHKITKRGQNVTFRCDPISEHNRLYWYRQTLGQGPEFLTYFQNEAQLEKSRLLSDRFSAERPKGSFSTLEIQRTEQGDSAMYLCASSLGTRKGETQYFGPGTRLLVL.

Only a few counts were recorded for this clonotype. The rearrangement uses TRBV12-5 and TRBJ1-1; D possibly corresponds to TRBD1 (5 bases). V was pared by 7 bases and J by 1 base, with 10 bases between. CDR3 length: 13 amino acids. The germline CDR1 and CDR2 sequences are LGHNT and FRNRAP. The CDR3 loop reads CASVEGRNTEAFF. CDR3 in DNA: TGTGCTAGTGTGGAGGGGAGGAACACTGAAGCTTTCTTT.